This TCR beta chain was recovered during a study of T cells in Graves' hyperthyroidism and ophthalmopathy (dated by TCRdb to between 2018 and 2020). Concerning the study at large: Peripheral blood samples were taken at the time of initial diagnosis, prior to any treatment. To identify TCR V-J signatures that set the groups apart, the researchers used a discovery cohort of 100 patients, made up of 43 with Graves' ophthalmopathy and some 56 with stable Graves' hyperthyroidism. An independent validation cohort of 18 to 20 hyperthyroidism patients and roughly 16 patients who later progressed to ophthalmopathy tested prospective prediction of ophthalmopathy. For training and testing, the 100 or so patients in the discovery cohort were randomly divided in a 7:3 ratio. In addition, the study compared T-cell repertoires in thyroid tissue and in blood from five to seven Graves' hyperthyroidism patients. Following sampling, methimazole starting at 30 mg daily was given to hyperthyroidism patients, and high-dose intravenous methylprednisolone was given to ophthalmopathy patients. According to the paper, TCR Vbeta CDR3 sequencing was carried out on over 130 peripheral blood samples, which came from under 50 ophthalmopathy, under 80 hyperthyroidism and approximately 17 progressor patients.

Study-level results and caveats: In validation, progression to ophthalmopathy was predicted by the model with around 70% sensitivity and roughly 76% specificity, a median of approximately 6.5 months before onset. No statistical method was used to set the sample size in advance, and investigators knew the group allocation. A model built on a 13 V-J signature distinguished ophthalmopathy from stable hyperthyroidism, reaching about 89% sensitivity and about 81% specificity in cross-validation and 80%/75% in testing. Most expanded thyroid clonotypes (frequency above 0.001) were also found in blood, which suggests that blood repertoires may mirror thyroid immune responses.

Reading from cysteine to phenylalanine, the CDR3 counts 15 amino acids. Kept here is only the CDR3 DNA, which spans 45 bases and is read in frame from base 1. Deletion took 1 base off V and 2 bases off J, with a span of 10 bases between the germline ends. The germline V gene specifies SGHRS as CDR1 and YFSETQ as CDR2. Hyperthyroidism patients were newly diagnosed, with disease duration under 2 months, and aged 18 to 65 years. Patients with uncontrolled infections, other autoimmune diseases, pregnancy or lactation were excluded. Diagnoses were based on clinical symptoms, serum thyroxine and TRAb, thyroid ultrasound and orbital computed tomography. For progressor patients, blood was drawn at the first diagnosis of hyperthyroidism, before any ophthalmopathy symptoms had appeared. PBMCs were isolated from about 9.1 ml of fresh peripheral blood by Ficoll-Paque density gradient centrifugation. Progressor patients were initially diagnosed with Graves' hyperthyroidism and developed ophthalmopathy during follow-up. Total RNA was extracted using Trizol reagent, and RNA quality was assessed on an Agilent 2100 Bioanalyzer.

This clonotype was detected once. The antigen it recognizes is unknown. Base qualities are missing; no much larger clone stands one base away. One read offers little support. Amplification of TCR beta CDR3 regions was carried out from RNA transcripts. The first round of RT-PCR for the TCR CDR3 was performed with the HTBI primer set and the Qiagen OneStep RT-PCR kit. Libraries were constructed in a second round of multiplex PCR, after which size selection and purification were carried out. Libraries were sequenced paired-end with 100 bp reads on an Illumina HiSeq2000. In the original analysis: SOAPnuke was used to process the raw data, removing reads that contained adapters or uncalled bases, had a mean Phred below 15, or lacked an exact match to the constant primer or identifier. COPE v1.2.5 was used to merge high-quality paired reads, and clonotypes were defined as unique nucleotide sequences. Clonotypes were aligned to IMGT TRBV, TRBD and TRBJ reference segments using MiTCR v1.1. The analysis was restricted to V-J combinations with a frequency above 0.0001, which together covered 99% to 99.2% of the repertoires. The TCS score was defined as F50 (clonal expansion) divided by E x V (chaos), with BLOSUM62-based TCRdist calculated between CDR3 peptides within each V-J. Welch's t-statistics and random forest reduced around 520 V-J features to roughly 13, which were used in a naive Bayes classifier (R e1071). In-frame beta chains were kept once TCRdb had trimmed the public reads at Q25 with fastp and called clones with MiXCR. Here each entry gathers all rows of one CDR3 protein and keeps the most common genes and DNA. TCRdb, not the original authors, processed these V and J calls. Recorded for this sample are 380,000 or so distinct CDR3 sequences; about 13% of them occurred a single time. About 20% of the sample goes to the ten largest clones.

The sample consisted of blood. The rearranged chain carries TRBV5-1 and TRBJ2-1; the D gene is perhaps TRBD2, from 5 matching bases. The receptor was isolated from a man aged 30 to 45 with Graves' hyperthyroidism that later progressed to Graves' ophthalmopathy. DNA sequence: TGCGCCAGCAGCTTGTCGGGGATACCCTACAATGAGCAGTTCTTC. Translated, this is CASSLSGIPYNEQFF.